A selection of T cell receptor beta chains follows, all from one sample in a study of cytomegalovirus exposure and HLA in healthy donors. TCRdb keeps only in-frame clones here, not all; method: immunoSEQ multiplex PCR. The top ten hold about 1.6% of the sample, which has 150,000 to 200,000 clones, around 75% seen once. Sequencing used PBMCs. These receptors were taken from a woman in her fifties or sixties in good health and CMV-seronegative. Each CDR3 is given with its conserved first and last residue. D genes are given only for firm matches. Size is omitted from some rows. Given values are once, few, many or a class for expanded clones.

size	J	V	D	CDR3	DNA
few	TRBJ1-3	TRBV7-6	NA	CASSLTVSSGNTIYF	TGTGCCAGCAGCTTAACAGTGAGCTCTGGAAACACCATATATTTT
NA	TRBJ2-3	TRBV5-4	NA	CASSLAGAGDTQYF	TGTGCCAGCAGCTTGGCTGGGGCAGGAGATACGCAGTATTTT
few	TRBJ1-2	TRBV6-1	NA	CATDRNYGYTF	TGTGCCACCGACAGGAATTATGGCTACACCTTC
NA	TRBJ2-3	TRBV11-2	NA	CASSPIGVGGDQYF	TGTGCCAGCAGCCCTATAGGGGTAGGGGGGGATCAGTATTTT
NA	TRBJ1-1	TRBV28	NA	CASSLWGGSTEAFF	TGTGCCAGCAGTTTATGGGGGGGGAGCACTGAAGCTTTCTTT
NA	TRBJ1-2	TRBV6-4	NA	CASSTRGNHGYTF	TGTGCCAGCAGTACCAGGGGTAACCATGGCTACACCTTC
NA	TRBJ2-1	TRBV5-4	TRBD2	CASSLARGLGVYNEQFF	TGTGCCAGCAGCTTGGCCCGGGGACTAGGGGTCTACAATGAGCAGTTCTTC
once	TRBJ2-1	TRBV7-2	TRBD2	CASSLGGGLAKTSEQFF	TGTGCCAGCAGCTTAGGGGGGGGACTGGCGAAGACCAGTGAGCAGTTCTTC
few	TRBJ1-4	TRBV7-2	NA	CASSLVGLDNEKLFF	TGTGCCAGCAGCTTAGTCGGGTTAGATAATGAAAAACTGTTTTTT
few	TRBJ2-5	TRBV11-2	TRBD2	CASSSPGGGSETQYF	TGTGCCAGCAGCTCCCCCGGGGGGGGGTCGGAGACCCAGTACTTC
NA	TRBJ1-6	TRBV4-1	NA	CASSQSGQRNNSPLHF	TGCGCCAGCAGCCAATCCGGACAGAGGAATAATTCACCCCTCCACTTT